The next 11 T cell receptor beta chains were all read from a single sample in a study of cytomegalovirus exposure and HLA in healthy donors. 13 Jbeta primers and 60 Vbeta primers were used for the PCR. Produced via immunoSEQ multiplex PCR; TCRdb's table is partial and in-frame only. The table records 150,000 to 200,000 clones, roughly 79% of them present only once. The source material was PBMCs. All receptors derive from a woman aged 45-65 years in good health and CMV-seropositive.

V gene TRBV5-6 combines with J gene TRBJ2-2, with TRBD1 matching over 10 bases. The V gene's germline CDR1 is SGHDT and CDR2 YYEEEE. The V gene end was trimmed by 3 bases and the J gene end by 1 base; junction bases not matched to a gene: 6. This CDR3 comprises 17 residues. This chain's CDR3 is CASSSRRDRGNTGELFF. The CDR3 DNA is TGTGCCAGCAGCTCCCGGCGGGACAGGGGGAACACCGGGGAGCTGTTTTTT.

V and J are TRBV5-4 and TRBJ2-5; D ambiguous. CDR1 and CDR2 (germline): SGHNT, YYREEE (reference sequence). V shed 4 bases and J shed 1 base, with 11 bases lying between them. This CDR3 spans 14 amino acids. The chain's CDR3 is CASSTDGIQETQYF. CDR3 DNA: TGTGCCAGCAGCACAGACGGTATCCAAGAGACCCAGTACTTC.

The genes are TRBV30 and TRBJ1-4; 12 nucleotides match TRBD1. CDR3 size: 16 residues. Germline CDR1 and CDR2: GTSNPN and SVGIG (reference sequence). Trimming took 1 base from V and 8 from J; bases not matched to a gene: 8. CDR3 residues: CAWSAGTGGSREKLFF. The CDR3 bases are TGTGCCTGGAGTGCGGGGACAGGGGGCTCACGGGAAAAACTGTTTTTT.

The CDR3 sequence is CASSRSPSYEQYF. In DNA form, the CDR3 reads TGTGCCAGCAGCCGCTCTCCATCCTACGAGCAGTACTTC. The rearrangement links TRBV13 to TRBJ2-5; no clear D gene. The J call is doubtful: the DNA matches TRBJ2-7 better. The CDR3 has 13 amino acids. Germline V CDR1 and CDR2: PRHDT, FYEKMQ (reference sequence).

The chain recombines TRBV5-6 with TRBJ1-1; D is undetermined. V was cut by 5 bases and J by 1 base, with 9 bases left in between. The CDR3 runs 13 residues. CDR1 is SGHDT and CDR2 is YYEEEE in the germline V gene. The CDR3 sequence is CASRLEQNTEAFF. The CDR3 DNA is TGTGCCAGCAGATTAGAGCAGAACACTGAAGCTTTCTTT.

The gene calls are TRBV15 and TRBJ1-4, with 9 positions matching TRBD1. CDR1 is LNHNV and CDR2 is YYDKDF in the germline V gene (reference sequence). The length of the CDR3 is 16 residues. V dropped 4 bases and J dropped 4; count of bases not matched to a gene: 7. The CDR3: CATSTGQGSVNEKLFF. CDR3 nucleotides: TGTGCCACCAGCACCGGACAGGGGAGCGTTAATGAAAAACTGTTTTTT.

This rearrangement joins TRBV29-1 to TRBJ1-1; D is possibly TRBD1 (5 bases). V dropped 5 bases and J dropped 5 bases, with 18 bases sitting between them. Germline loops: CDR1 SQVTM, CDR2 ANQGSEA. The CDR3 totals 14 residues. The CDR3 DNA reads TGCAGCGTTACGGTGGGGGGGGGTCGGACTGAAGCTTTCTTT. It translates to CSVTVGGGRTEAFF.

The chain is built from TRBV7-8 and TRBJ2-3; D remains unclear. In germline, CDR1 is SGHVS, CDR2 FQNEAQ. V dropped 5 bases and J dropped 9 bases, with 15 bases sitting between them. This CDR3 contains 13 residues. The CDR3 bases are TGTGCCAGCAGCCGAGAATCTAGAAACACGCAGTATTTT. Translation gives CASSRESRNTQYF.

V gene TRBV6-5 combines with J gene TRBJ2-1; 7 bases fit TRBD1. The J segment lost 9 bases and the V segment lost 7 bases, leaving 3 bases of the junction unmatched. Germline V gene lookup returns CDR1 MNHEY and CDR2 SVGAGI. The CDR3 runs 11 residues. The CDR3 reads CASNRGSEQFF. The CDR3 DNA reads TGTGCCAGCAACAGGGGTTCTGAGCAGTTCTTC.

The table lists this clone with a count of one. The rearrangement joins TRBV5-5 to TRBJ1-1, with 11 nucleotides matching TRBD1. Germline trimming cut 0 bases from V and 6 bases from J; bases unmatched to any gene: 4. CDR1 and CDR2 (germline): SGHKS, YYEKEE (reference sequence). The CDR3 spans 15 residues. As DNA, the CDR3 is TGTGCCAGCAGCTTGGGGACAGGGGGCACGGCTGAAGCTTTCTTT. It codes for CASSLGTGGTAEAFF.

This rearrangement joins TRBV7-2 to TRBJ2-3; D gene unclear. The CDR3 contains 13 residues. CDR1 is SGHTA, CDR2 FQGNSA, per germline. V dropped 4 bases and J dropped 11 bases, with 16 bases sitting between them. The CDR3 coding sequence is TGTGCCAGCAGCTCCTCCTCTCCCCGTTGGCAGTATTTT. The encoded protein is CASSSSSPRWQYF.